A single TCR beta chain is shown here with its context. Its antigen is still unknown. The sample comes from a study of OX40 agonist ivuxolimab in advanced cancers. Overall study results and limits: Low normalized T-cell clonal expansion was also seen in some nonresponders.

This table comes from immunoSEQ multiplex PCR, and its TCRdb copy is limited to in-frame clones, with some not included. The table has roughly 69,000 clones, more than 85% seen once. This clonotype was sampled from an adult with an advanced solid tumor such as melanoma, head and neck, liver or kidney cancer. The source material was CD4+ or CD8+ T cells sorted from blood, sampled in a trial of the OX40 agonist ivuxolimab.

CDR3 nucleotides: TGTGCCAGTAGTATCGAGAGCGGCTCCAGGGGAAACATTCAGTACTTC. Its translation is CASSIESGSRGNIQYF. The rearrangement joins TRBV19 to TRBJ2-4; D is possibly TRBD1 (6 bases). Germline V gene lookup returns CDR1 LNHDA and CDR2 SQIVND (reference sequence). Trimming removed 3 bases at V and 6 bases at J, with 18 bases between. The CDR3 runs to 16 residues.